This is a list of T cell receptor beta chains from one sample in a study of human T cells and chemical hapten exposure. Via MiXCR, TCRdb re-called the RACE reads, giving one row per CDR3 protein. Counted here are some 330,000 distinct CDR3 sequences, around 5.5% occurring once; the ten biggest clones make up around 8%. The material was whole blood, obtained in connection with sensitization to the hapten diphenylcyclopropenone (DPC). The receptors were sampled from a woman aged 18-29 years with alopecia areata. Some clones in this sample may be carry-over from other donors' samples. The CDR3 runs from the conserved cysteine through the conserved F or W. Fields, in order: CDR3 length, V gene, D gene, J gene, CDR3 protein. D genes are given only for firm matches.

18,TRBV20-1,TRBD2,TRBJ2-1,CSATGTSGGADGYNEQFF
14,TRBV7-9,NA,TRBJ2-5,CASSPRVGEETQYF
15,TRBV12-3/TRBV12-4,TRBD1,TRBJ1-3,CASRVGQISGNTIYF
13,TRBV4-2,NA,TRBJ1-1,CASSQDVGVSAFF
14,TRBV6-5,NA,TRBJ2-3,CASSYRATGDTQYF
14,TRBV20-1,NA,TRBJ1-1,CSAGTPRGNTEAFF
16,TRBV4-3,TRBD1,TRBJ1-5,CASSPGRGGINQPQHF
13,TRBV29-1,NA,TRBJ2-1,CSGRQASYNEQFF
15,TRBV12-5,NA,TRBJ2-2,CASGLWASNTGELFF
13,TRBV3-1,NA,TRBJ1-6,CASSPGGNSPLHF
11,TRBV29-1,NA,TRBJ1-2,CSVDSYYGYTF
13,TRBV6-1,NA,TRBJ1-2,CASSEALRQKGHF
15,TRBV7-8,NA,TRBJ1-1,CASSPGAGIYTEAFF
17,TRBV21-1,NA,TRBJ1-5,CASSKGTTGSQNQPQHF
14,TRBV6-6,NA,TRBJ1-1,CASSYRQPNTEAFF
13,TRBV5-8,TRBD1,TRBJ1-2,CASSWDRNYGYTF
19,TRBV7-9,NA,TRBJ1-5,CASSLAGIPGAYSNQPQHF
14,TRBV28,NA,TRBJ1-4,CASSFSRLGEKLFF
15,TRBV7-9,NA,TRBJ1-5,CASSPDEGTGQPQHF
14,TRBV10-2,TRBD2,TRBJ2-3,CATSGRGGPDTQYF
17,TRBV3-1,NA,TRBJ2-2,CASTQISGPKGTGELFF
16,TRBV7-9,NA,TRBJ1-2,CASSSWLEGGSEGYTF
14,TRBV20-1,NA,TRBJ2-4,CSARGRIAKNIQYF
16,TRBV4-1,NA,TRBJ2-3,CASRLSGGRVGDTQYF
16,TRBV5-1,NA,TRBJ1-4,CASSLYSLDGNEKLFF
14,TRBV5-1,TRBD1,TRBJ1-1,CASSDGQGGTEAFF
13,TRBV7-6,NA,TRBJ1-2,CATNKGLDYGYTF
15,TRBV19,NA,TRBJ2-2,CASSMGVMNTGELFF
14,TRBV20-1,NA,TRBJ1-5,CSALSAVGAQPQHF